The rows below give T cell receptor beta chains drawn from one sample of a study of cytomegalovirus exposure and HLA in healthy donors. Only in-frame clones appear in the TCRdb table, and some are missing; sequencing was by immunoSEQ multiplex PCR. The sample lists about 43,000 clones; roughly 63% were seen once. The specimen sequenced was PBMCs. The receptors stem from a man aged 55 to 70 in good health and CMV-seropositive. CDR3s include the opening cysteine and the closing phenylalanine or tryptophan. The order of the fields is V gene, J gene, clone size, D gene, CDR3 protein, CDR3 DNA. D genes are given only for firm matches. The size entry is marked missing in some rows and otherwise reads once, few, many or a size class.

TRBV15	TRBJ2-7	NA	NA	CATSVHILGEQYF	TGTGCCACCAGCGTCCATATTCTAGGCGAGCAGTACTTC
TRBV9	TRBJ1-1	NA	NA	CASSVHSGNTEAFF	TGTGCCAGCAGCGTCCACAGCGGGAACACTGAAGCTTTCTTT
TRBV13	TRBJ1-4	NA	NA	CASSLRTDISTNEKLFF	TGTGCCAGCAGCCTAAGGACAGACATTTCAACTAATGAAAAACTGTTTTTT
TRBV4-1	TRBJ1-2	once	NA	CASSQGQNYGYTF	TGCGCCAGCAGCCAAGGACAGAACTATGGCTACACCTTC
TRBV7-9	TRBJ2-6	few	NA	CASSSGSGANVLTF	TGTGCCAGCAGCTCGGGCTCTGGGGCCAACGTCCTGACTTTC
TRBV7-6	TRBJ1-1	NA	TRBD1	CASSYLGQGATEAFF	TGTGCCAGCAGCTACCTCGGACAGGGGGCAACTGAAGCTTTCTTT
TRBV5-1	TRBJ2-3	NA	NA	CASSATTSPRSTDTQYF	TGCGCCAGCAGCGCGACAACTAGCCCCCGAAGCACAGATACGCAGTATTTT
TRBV7-8	TRBJ2-7	once	TRBD2	CASSFSPRSGRIYEQYF	TGTGCCAGCAGCTTCTCTCCCCGGAGCGGGAGGATCTACGAGCAGTACTTC
TRBV5-1	TRBJ2-7	NA	TRBD1	CASSLRTGLGEQYF	TGCGCCAGCAGCCTACGGACAGGCTTGGGCGAGCAGTACTTC
TRBV7-9	TRBJ2-1	NA	NA	CASSKPRGLAEGSYNEQFF	TGTGCCAGCAGTAAACCCAGGGGGTTGGCGGAGGGCTCCTACAATGAGCAGTTCTTC
TRBV19	TRBJ2-3	few	TRBD2	CASSIGVAGGGDTQYF	TGTGCCAGTAGTATAGGAGTAGCGGGAGGGGGAGATACGCAGTATTTT
TRBV9	TRBJ2-3	NA	TRBD2	CASSVTSGRTDTQYF	TGTGCCAGCAGCGTCACTAGCGGGAGGACAGATACGCAGTATTTT
TRBV19	TRBJ2-1	few	NA	CASSIAGGFYNEQFF	TGTGCCAGTAGTATCGCCGGCGGGTTCTACAATGAGCAGTTCTTC
TRBV6-5	TRBJ1-1	NA	NA	CASSFGRLNTEAFF	TGTGCCAGCAGTTTCGGCAGGTTGAACACTGAAGCTTTCTTT
TRBV7-2	TRBJ1-2	NA	NA	CASSLAGRENYGYTF	TGTGCCAGCAGCTTGGCCGGGAGGGAAAACTATGGCTACACCTTC
TRBV29-1	TRBJ2-1	NA	NA	CSVDWTHLLSPTYNEQFF	TGCAGCGTTGATTGGACTCACCTCCTTTCCCCTACCTACAATGAGCAGTTCTTC
TRBV4-3	TRBJ2-3	few	NA	CASSQDLSFTDTQYF	TGCGCCAGCAGCCAAGACCTCAGTTTCACAGATACGCAGTATTTT
TRBV6-6	TRBJ2-7	few	NA	CASTQGPYEQYF	TGTGCCAGCACCCAGGGTCCCTACGAGCAGTACTTC
TRBV6-6	TRBJ2-7	few	NA	CASRGGYEQYF	TGTGCCAGCAGAGGAGGATACGAGCAGTACTTC
TRBV7-9	TRBJ2-7	few	TRBD2	CASSLGLDLTYEQYF	TGTGCCAGCAGCCTAGGACTAGACCTAACCTACGAGCAGTACTTC
TRBV7-8	TRBJ2-5	NA	TRBD1	CASSGRTGGLIETQYF	TGTGCCAGCAGCGGACGGACAGGGGGCTTGATCGAGACCCAGTACTTC
TRBV6-5	TRBJ2-7	NA	TRBD2	CASRASGSSYEQYF	TGTGCCAGCAGGGCTAGCGGGAGTTCCTACGAGCAGTACTTC
TRBV6-5	TRBJ1-1	few	TRBD1	CATGQGAFF	TGTGCCACGGGACAGGGAGCTTTCTTT
TRBV6-1	TRBJ2-3	NA	TRBD1	CAGETGWGTDTQYF	TGTGCCGGCGAGACAGGGTGGGGCACAGATACGCAGTATTTT